These T cell receptor beta chains were read from a single sample in a study of CD8 T cells in ankylosing spondylitis. TCRdb re-derived calls from the 5' RACE reads in MiXCR, one entry per CDR3 protein. The profile covers some 450,000 distinct CDR3 sequences, with about a sixth appearing a single time and approximately 1% taken by the ten largest. The sample was blood, either unsorted or a sorted T cell fraction (not recorded which). The receptors derive from a male donor with ankylosing spondylitis. The CDR3 runs from the conserved cysteine through the conserved F or W. D genes are given only for firm matches. Where a row states a size, it is once, few, many or the class of an expanded clone; other rows omit it.

TRBD2	few	TRBJ2-1	TRBV7-9	14	CASSYLTSRAEQFF	TGTGCCAGCAGCTACCTGACTAGCCGTGCGGAGCAGTTCTTC
-	-	TRBJ1-1	TRBV29-1	13	CSARGQPNTEAFF	TGCAGCGCCAGAGGACAACCGAACACTGAAGCTTTCTTT
TRBD1	-	TRBJ2-5	TRBV15	15	CATSTGDRGLETQYF	TGTGCCACCTCGACGGGGGACAGGGGGTTGGAGACCCAGTACTTC
TRBD2	few	TRBJ2-7	TRBV20-1	16	CSARVRLAGVTDEQYF	TGCAGTGCTAGAGTCCGGCTAGCGGGAGTAACCGACGAGCAGTACTTC
-	-	TRBJ2-2	TRBV6-2/TRBV6-3	15	CATSPGGANTGELFF	TGTGCCACCAGCCCCGGGGGCGCGAACACCGGGGAGCTGTTTTTT
-	many	TRBJ1-2	TRBV5-5	14	CASSLLLLRQGYTF	TGTGCCAGCAGCTTGCTACTGCTTCGACAAGGCTACACCTTC
-	few	TRBJ2-3	TRBV7-2	16	CASSLEPGISTDTQYF	TGTGCCAGCAGCTTAGAACCGGGGATAAGCACAGATACGCAGTATTTT
-	few	TRBJ2-2	TRBV6-2/TRBV6-3	15	CASSYRPLGPGELFF	TGTGCCAGCAGTTATAGGCCTCTCGGCCCCGGGGAGCTGTTTTTT
-	-	TRBJ2-2	TRBV5-5	16	CASSLAAGWNTGELFF	TGTGCCAGCAGCTTGGCGGCAGGGTGGAACACCGGGGAGCTGTTTTTT
-	-	TRBJ1-5	TRBV6-1	11	CASAGSQPQHF	TGTGCCAGCGCAGGGAGTCAGCCCCAGCATTTT
-	few	TRBJ2-5	TRBV7-2	16	CASSLAQGRIMETQYF	TGTGCCAGCAGCTTAGCCCAGGGAAGGATTATGGAGACCCAGTACTTC
TRBD1	-	TRBJ2-2	TRBV4-3	15	CASSTGQGWAGELFF	TGCGCCAGCAGCACTGGACAGGGCTGGGCCGGGGAGCTGTTTTTT
TRBD1	few	TRBJ1-5	TRBV20-1	18	CSARGAGQGARSNQPQHF	TGCAGTGCTAGAGGCGCGGGACAGGGGGCGCGGAGCAATCAGCCCCAGCATTTT
TRBD2	-	TRBJ2-7	TRBV10-3	13	CAIGLAGPYEQYF	TGTGCCATCGGACTAGCGGGTCCCTACGAGCAGTACTTC
TRBD1	-	TRBJ1-1	TRBV18	18	CASSLLETGDPPGTEAFF	TGTGCCAGCTCACTCCTTGAGACAGGGGATCCTCCGGGGACTGAAGCTTTCTTT
-	few	TRBJ1-1	TRBV6-5	16	CASSYSLTHRSTEAFF	TGTGCCAGCAGTTACTCATTAACGCACAGGTCCACTGAAGCTTTCTTT
-	few	TRBJ2-1	TRBV6-5	14	CASSFGGTRNEQFF	TGTGCCAGCAGTTTCGGCGGGACTCGCAATGAGCAGTTCTTC
-	-	TRBJ1-5	TRBV4-2	15	CASSQVNKGSQPQHF	TGTGCCAGCAGCCAAGTGAATAAGGGTAGTCAGCCCCAGCATTTT
-	few	TRBJ1-2	TRBV20-1	11	CSAVRVDGYTF	TGCAGTGCTGTCAGGGTAGACGGCTACACCTTC
-	few	TRBJ2-3	TRBV20-1	13	CGSVAASTDTQYF	TGCGGCAGCGTAGCGGCAAGCACAGATACGCAGTATTTT
TRBD2	many	TRBJ2-7	TRBV6-1	13	CALGRGKIYEQYF	TGTGCCTTAGGGCGGGGGAAGATCTACGAGCAGTACTTC
-	-	TRBJ2-1	TRBV20-1	14	CSALTAARANEQFF	TGCAGTGCCCTCACCGCCGCGCGCGCCAATGAGCAGTTCTTC
-	-	TRBJ2-7	TRBV5-1	14	CASSLMTGSYEQYF	TGCGCCAGCAGCTTAATGACAGGTTCCTACGAGCAGTACTTC
-	few	TRBJ2-1	TRBV7-2	15	CASSFGRGPNNEQFF	TGTGCCAGCAGCTTTGGGAGAGGGCCAAACAATGAGCAGTTCTTC
-	-	TRBJ1-1	TRBV3-1	13	CASSQEKVGEAFF	TGTGCCAGCAGCCAAGAGAAGGTTGGTGAAGCTTTCTTT